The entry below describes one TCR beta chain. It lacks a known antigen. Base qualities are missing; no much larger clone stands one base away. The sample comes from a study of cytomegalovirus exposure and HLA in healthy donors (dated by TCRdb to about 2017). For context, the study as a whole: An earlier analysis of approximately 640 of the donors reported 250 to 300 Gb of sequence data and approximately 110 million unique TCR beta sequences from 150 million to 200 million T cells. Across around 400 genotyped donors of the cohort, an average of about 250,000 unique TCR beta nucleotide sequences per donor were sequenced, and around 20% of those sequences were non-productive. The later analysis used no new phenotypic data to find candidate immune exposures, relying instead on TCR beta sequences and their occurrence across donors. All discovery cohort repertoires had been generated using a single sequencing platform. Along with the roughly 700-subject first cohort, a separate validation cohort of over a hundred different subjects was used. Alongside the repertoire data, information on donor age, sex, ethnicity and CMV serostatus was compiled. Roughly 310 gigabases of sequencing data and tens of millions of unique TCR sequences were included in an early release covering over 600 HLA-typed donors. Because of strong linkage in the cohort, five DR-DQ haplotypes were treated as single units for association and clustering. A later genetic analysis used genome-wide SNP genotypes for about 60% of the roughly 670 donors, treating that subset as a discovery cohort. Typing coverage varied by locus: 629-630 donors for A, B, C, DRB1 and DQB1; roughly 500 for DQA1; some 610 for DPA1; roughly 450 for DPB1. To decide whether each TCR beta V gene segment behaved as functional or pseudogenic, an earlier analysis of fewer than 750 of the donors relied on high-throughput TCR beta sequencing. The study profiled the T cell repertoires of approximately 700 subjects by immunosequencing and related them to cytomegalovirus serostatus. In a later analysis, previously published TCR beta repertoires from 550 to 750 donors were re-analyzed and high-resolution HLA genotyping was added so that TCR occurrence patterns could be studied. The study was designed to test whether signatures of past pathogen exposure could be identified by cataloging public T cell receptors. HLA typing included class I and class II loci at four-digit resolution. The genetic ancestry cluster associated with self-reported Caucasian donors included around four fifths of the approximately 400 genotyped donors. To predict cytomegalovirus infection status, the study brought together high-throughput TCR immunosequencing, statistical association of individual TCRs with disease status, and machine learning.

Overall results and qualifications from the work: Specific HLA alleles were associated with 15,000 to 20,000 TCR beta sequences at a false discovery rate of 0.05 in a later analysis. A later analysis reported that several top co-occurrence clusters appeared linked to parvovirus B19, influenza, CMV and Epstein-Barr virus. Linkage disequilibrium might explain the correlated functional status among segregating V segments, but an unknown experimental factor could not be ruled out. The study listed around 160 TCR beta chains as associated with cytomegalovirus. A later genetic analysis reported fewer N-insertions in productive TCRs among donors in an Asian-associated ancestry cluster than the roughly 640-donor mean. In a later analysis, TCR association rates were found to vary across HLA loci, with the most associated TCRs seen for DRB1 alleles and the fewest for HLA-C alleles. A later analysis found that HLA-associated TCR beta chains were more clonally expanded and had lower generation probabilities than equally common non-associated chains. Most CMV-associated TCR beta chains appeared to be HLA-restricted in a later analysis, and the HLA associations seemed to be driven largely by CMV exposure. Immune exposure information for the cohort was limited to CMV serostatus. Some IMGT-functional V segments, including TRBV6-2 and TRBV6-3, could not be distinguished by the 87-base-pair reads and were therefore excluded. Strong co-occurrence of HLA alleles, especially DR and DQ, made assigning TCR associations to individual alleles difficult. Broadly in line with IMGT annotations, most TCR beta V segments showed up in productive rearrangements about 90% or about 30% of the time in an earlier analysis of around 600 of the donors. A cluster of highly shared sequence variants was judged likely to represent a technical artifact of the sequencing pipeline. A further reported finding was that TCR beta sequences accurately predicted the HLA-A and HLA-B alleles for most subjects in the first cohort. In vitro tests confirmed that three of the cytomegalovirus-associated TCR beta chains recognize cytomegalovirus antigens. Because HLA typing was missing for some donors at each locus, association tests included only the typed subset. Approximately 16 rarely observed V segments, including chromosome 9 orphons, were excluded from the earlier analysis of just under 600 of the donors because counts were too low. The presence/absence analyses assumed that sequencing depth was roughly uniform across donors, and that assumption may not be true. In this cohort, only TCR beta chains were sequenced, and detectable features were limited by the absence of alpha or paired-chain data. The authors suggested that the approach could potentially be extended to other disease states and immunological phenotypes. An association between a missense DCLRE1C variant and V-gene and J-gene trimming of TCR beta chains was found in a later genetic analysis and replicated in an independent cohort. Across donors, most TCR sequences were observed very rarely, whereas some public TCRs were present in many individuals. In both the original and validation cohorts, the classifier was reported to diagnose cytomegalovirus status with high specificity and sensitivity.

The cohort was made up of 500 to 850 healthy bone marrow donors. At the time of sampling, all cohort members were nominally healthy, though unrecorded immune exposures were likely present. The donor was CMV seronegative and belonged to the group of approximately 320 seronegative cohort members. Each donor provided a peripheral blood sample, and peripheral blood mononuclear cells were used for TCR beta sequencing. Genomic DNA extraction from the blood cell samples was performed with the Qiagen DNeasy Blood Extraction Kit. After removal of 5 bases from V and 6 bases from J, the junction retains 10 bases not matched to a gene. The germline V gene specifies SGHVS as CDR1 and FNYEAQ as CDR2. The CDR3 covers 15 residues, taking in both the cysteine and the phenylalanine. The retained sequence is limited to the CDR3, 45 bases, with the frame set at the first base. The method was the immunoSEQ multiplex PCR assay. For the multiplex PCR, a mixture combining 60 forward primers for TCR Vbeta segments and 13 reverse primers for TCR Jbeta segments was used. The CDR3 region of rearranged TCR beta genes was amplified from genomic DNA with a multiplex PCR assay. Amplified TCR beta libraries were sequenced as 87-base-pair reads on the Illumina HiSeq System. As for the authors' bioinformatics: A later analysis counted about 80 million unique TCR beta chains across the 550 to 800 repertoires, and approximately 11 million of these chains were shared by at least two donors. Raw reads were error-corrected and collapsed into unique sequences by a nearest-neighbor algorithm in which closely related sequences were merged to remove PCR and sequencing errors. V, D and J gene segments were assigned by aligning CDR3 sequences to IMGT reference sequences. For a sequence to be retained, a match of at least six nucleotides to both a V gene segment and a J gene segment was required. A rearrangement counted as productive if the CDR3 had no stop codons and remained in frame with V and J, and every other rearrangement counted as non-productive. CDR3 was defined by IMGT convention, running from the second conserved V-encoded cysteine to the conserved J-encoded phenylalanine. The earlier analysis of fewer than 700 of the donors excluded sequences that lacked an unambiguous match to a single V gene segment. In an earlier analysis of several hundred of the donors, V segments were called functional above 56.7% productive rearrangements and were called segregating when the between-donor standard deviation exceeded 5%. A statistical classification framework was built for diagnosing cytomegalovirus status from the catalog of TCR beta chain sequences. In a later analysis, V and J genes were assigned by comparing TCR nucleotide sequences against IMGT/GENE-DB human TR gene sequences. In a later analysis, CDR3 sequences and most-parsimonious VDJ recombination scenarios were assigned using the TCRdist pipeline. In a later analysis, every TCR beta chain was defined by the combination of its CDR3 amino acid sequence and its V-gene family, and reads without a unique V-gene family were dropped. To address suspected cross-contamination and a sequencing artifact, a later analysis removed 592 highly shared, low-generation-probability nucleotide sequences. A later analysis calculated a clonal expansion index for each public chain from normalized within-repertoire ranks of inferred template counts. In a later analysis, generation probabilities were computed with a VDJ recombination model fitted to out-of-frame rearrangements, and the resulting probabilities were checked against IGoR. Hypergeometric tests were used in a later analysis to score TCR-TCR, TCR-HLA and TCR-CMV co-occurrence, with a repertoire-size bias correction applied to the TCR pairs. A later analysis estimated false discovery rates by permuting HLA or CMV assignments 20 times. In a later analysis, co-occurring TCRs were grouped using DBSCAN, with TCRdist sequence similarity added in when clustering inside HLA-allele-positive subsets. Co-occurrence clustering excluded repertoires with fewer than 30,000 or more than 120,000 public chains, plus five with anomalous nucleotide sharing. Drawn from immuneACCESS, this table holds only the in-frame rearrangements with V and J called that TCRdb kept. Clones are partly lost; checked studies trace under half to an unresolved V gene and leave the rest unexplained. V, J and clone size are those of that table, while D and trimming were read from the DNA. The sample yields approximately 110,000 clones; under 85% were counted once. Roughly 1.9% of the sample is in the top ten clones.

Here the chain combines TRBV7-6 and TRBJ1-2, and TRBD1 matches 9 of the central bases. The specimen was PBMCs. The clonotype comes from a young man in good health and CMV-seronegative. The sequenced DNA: TGTGCCAGCAGCCTCGCTGGGACAGGGAAGAATGGCTACACCTTC. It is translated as CASSLAGTGKNGYTF.